There are a few counts of the clone carrying this T cell receptor beta chain. These data are taken from a study of response to subunit inactivated influenza vaccine. TCRdb reanalysed the RT-PCR reads using MiXCR and keeps one entry per CDR3 protein. The sample has about 520,000 distinct CDR3 sequences, approximately 7.8% seen once. CDR3 length: 13 residues. Germline V gene sequence: CDR1 SGHDT, CDR2 YYEEEE. Trimming took 0 bases from V and 4 from J, leaving 5 bases between them. V usage is TRBV5-6 and J usage is TRBJ2-1, with D unresolved. The sequence came from a man aged 45 to 70 who received an inactivated influenza vaccine. The sequenced sample was PBMCs from blood, obtained approximately 25 months after vaccination. CDR3 region: CASSLVQYNEQFF. The CDR3, as DNA: TGTGCCAGCAGCTTGGTTCAGTACAATGAGCAGTTCTTC. Complete variable domain (other parts from reference TRBV5-6 and TRBJ2-1): DAGVTQSPTHLIKTRGQQVTLRCSPKSGHDTVSWYQQALGQGPQFIFQYYEEEERQRGNFPDRFSGHQFPNYSSELNVNALLLGDSALYLCASSLVQYNEQFFGPGTRLTVL.